Listed below are T cell receptor beta chains from one sample, sequenced in a study of T cells in Graves' hyperthyroidism and ophthalmopathy. TCRdb ran MiXCR on the multiplex PCR reads and lists one entry per CDR3 protein. This sample has about half a million distinct CDR3 sequences, with 22% found just once. Sequencing was performed on blood. The receptors stem from a woman aged 70-85 years with Graves' ophthalmopathy. Each CDR3 is given with its conserved first and last residue. D genes are given only for firm matches.

d_gene,v_gene,CDR3aa
TRBD2,TRBV7-9,CASSPRRTSGYNEQFF
.,TRBV3-1,CASKRQHNSPLHF
.,TRBV28,CASSAQAEDNEQFF
.,TRBV19,CASTPRGGSNTEAFF
TRBD1,TRBV19,CASSTTGGDGYTF
.,TRBV28,CASSLFNPQETQYF
.,TRBV29-1,CSVSQGGYEQYF
.,TRBV29-1,CSVEDSAGQPQHF
TRBD2,TRBV4-2,CASSQPPGGTGELFF
.,TRBV29-1,CSLLALTGRGSEQYF
TRBD2,TRBV7-2,CASSYAAIAGDPTDTQYF
TRBD1,TRBV5-1,CASSRDRAETQYF
.,TRBV19,CASSKSGPYNEQFF
.,TRBV12-3/TRBV12-4,CASSPFGSANEQFF
.,TRBV10-2,CASMGVRETQYF
TRBD1,TRBV11-1,CASSFAGQGYGYTF
.,TRBV20-1,CSAAPGPNYGYTF
.,TRBV12-3/TRBV12-4,CASSFGPGNTIYF
TRBD2,TRBV19,CASTPGLAGTPSTDTQYF
.,TRBV20-1,CSARAGTYPYEQYF
.,TRBV10-2,CASSEGAGTYSPLHF
.,TRBV12-3/TRBV12-4,CASTAFDSSNQPQHF
TRBD2,TRBV3-1,CASSFRTSGRATELFF
TRBD1,TRBV13,CASSTTGVSEQYF
TRBD2,TRBV12-3/TRBV12-4,CASSETSGIEQFF
TRBD2,TRBV7-3,CASSLGSGSSYEQYF
.,TRBV19,CASSMGGRWTEAFF
.,TRBV24-1,CATIRTSRAPLHF
.,TRBV20-1,CSARESATQETQYF
.,TRBV10-1,CASSRRLTTDTQYF
.,TRBV19,CASSPTVSYNEQFF
TRBD1,TRBV12-3/TRBV12-4,CASSETGAWGYTF
.,TRBV28,CASSLVAPGRPGVTQYF
.,TRBV5-6,CASSFSGNQAETQYF
TRBD2,TRBV28,CATRTSGITGEQFF
.,TRBV7-2,CASSFQIRAGNIQYF
.,TRBV11-2,CASSFSRNNEQYF
TRBD1,TRBV3-1,CASSREDRKETQYF
TRBD1,TRBV5-8,CASSSTGAYEKLFF
.,TRBV9,CASSPTWISNQPQHF
TRBD1,TRBV20-1,CSPTGAGTEAFF
.,TRBV4-3,CASSQGGIGNTIYF